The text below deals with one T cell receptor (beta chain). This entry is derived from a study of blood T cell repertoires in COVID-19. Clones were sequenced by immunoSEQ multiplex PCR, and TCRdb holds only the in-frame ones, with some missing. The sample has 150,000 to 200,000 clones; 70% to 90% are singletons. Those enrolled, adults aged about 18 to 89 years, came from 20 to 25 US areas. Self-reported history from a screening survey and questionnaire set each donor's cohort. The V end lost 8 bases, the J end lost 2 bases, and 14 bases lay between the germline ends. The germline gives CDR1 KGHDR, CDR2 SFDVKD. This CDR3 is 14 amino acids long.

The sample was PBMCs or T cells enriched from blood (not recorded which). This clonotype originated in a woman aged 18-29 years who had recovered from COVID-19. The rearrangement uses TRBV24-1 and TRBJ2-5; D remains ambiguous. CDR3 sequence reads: CATTPAPLQETQYF. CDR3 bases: TGTGCCACCACCCCAGCGCCCCTACAAGAGACCCAGTACTTC.